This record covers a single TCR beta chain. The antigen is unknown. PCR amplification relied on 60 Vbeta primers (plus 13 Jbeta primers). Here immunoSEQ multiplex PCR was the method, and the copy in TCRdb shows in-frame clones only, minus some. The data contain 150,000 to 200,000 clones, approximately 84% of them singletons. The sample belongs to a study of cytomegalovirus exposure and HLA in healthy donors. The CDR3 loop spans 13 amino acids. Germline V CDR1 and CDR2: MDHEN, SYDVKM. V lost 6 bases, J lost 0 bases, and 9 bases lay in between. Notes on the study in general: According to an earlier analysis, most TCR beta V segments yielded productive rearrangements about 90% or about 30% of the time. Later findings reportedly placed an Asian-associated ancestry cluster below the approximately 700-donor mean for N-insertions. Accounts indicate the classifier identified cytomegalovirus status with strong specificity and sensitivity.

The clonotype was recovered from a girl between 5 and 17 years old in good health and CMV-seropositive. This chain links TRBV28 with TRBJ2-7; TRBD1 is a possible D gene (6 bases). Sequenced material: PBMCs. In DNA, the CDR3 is TGTGCCAGCAGGGGACACCTCTCCTACGAGCAGTACTTC. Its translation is CASRGHLSYEQYF.